A single sample is the source of the 18 T cell receptor beta chains below, sequenced in a study of CD8+CD57+ T cells in acquired aplastic anemia. Researchers used genomic DNA as the template to profile TCR beta VDJ and CDR3. TCRdb redid the calling of the reads with MiXCR, one entry per CDR3 protein. Of 300,000 or so distinct CDR3 sequences in the sample, 56% were seen once. The sequenced patients had an expansion of CD8+CD57+ cells seen by flow cytometry. Sequenced: sorted CD4+, CD8+, or CD8+CD57+ T cells (not recorded which) from PBMCs. The receptor set was obtained from a human donor with aplastic anemia.

This clonotype was counted once. A junction end diverges from the germline sequence, so it may reflect a read error. The CDR3 bases are TGTGCCAGCAGCTTCAGGGGGTTCGGGGAGCTGTACTTC. Translation: CASSFRGFGELYF. The rearrangement links TRBV7-2 to TRBJ2-7; 7 nucleotides agree with TRBD1. The CDR3 consists of 13 residues. Per germline, CDR1 SGHTA and CDR2 FQGNSA.

CDR3 loop: CASSTRDTNEKLFF. DNA of the CDR3: TGTGCCAGCAGCACCCGGGACACTAATGAAAAACTGTTTTTT. The chain uses TRBV5-4 and TRBJ1-4, with a weak D call TRBD1 (5 bases). This CDR3 is built from 14 residues. From germline, CDR1 is SGHNT and CDR2 YYREEE (reference sequence). V lost 4 bases, J lost 2 bases, and 9 bases lay in between.

The table lists this clonotype with a few counts. The conserved phenylalanine or tryptophan normally closing the CDR3 is absent here, so this likely arose from a read error. No DNA is shown, since the ends of the CDR3 on it are uncertain; the CDR3 is the one TCRdb lists. The chain joins TRBV20-1 to TRBJ2-6; the table's D call TRBD2 went unverified against the DNA. The CDR3 adds up to 8 amino acids, both ends counted. Looked up from germline, CDR1 is DFQATT and CDR2 is SNEGSKA (reference sequence). This CDR3 reads CSAAGTSG.

This clonotype was seen once. The J gene is TRBJ1-2, the V gene TRBV24-1; D is unclear. Trimming stripped 5 bases from V and 0 bases from J, with 18 bases between. In germline, CDR1 is KGHDR, CDR2 SFDVKD. This CDR3 region has 17 residues. The CDR3 sequence is CATSGFGERGSNYGYTF. The CDR3 region has the DNA TGTGCCACCAGTGGTTTCGGGGAGAGAGGCTCTAACTATGGCTACACCTTC.

The chain is built from TRBV4-3 and TRBJ2-7; D may correspond to TRBD1 or TRBD2 (5 bases each). Germline loops: CDR1 LGHNA, CDR2 YSLEER. Between the trimmed V and J ends, which lost 2 bases and 4 bases, there was a span of 12 bases. The CDR3 totals 14 residues. The CDR3 sequence: CASSQYGGAYEQYF. Written as DNA, the CDR3 is TGCGCCAGCAGCCAATATGGGGGTGCATACGAGCAGTACTTC.

Here the CDR3 reads CASSWWTGSPDTQYF. In DNA, the CDR3 is TGTGCCAGCAGCTGGTGGACAGGGTCCCCAGATACGCAGTATTTT. This chain connects TRBV5-6 to TRBJ2-3; 8 nucleotides match TRBD1. CDR3 size: 15 residues. Germline-derived CDR1 and CDR2 are SGHDT and YYEEEE. V shed 3 bases and J 4 bases; nucleotides not matched to a gene: 7.

In its sample, this clonotype was seen many times. This chain joins TRBV12-3 or TRBV12-4 and TRBJ1-2; 9 nucleotides agree with TRBD1. The trim removed 5 bases at V and 5 bases at J, leaving 9 bases unmatched. This CDR3 region has 15 residues. The CDR3 DNA is TGTGCCAGCAGTCGGACAGGGGTCCGGGGGTATGGCTACACCTTC. This translates into CASSRTGVRGYGYTF.

The rearrangement links TRBV12-3 or TRBV12-4 to TRBJ2-3; 13 bases agree with TRBD2. The trim removed 3 bases at V and 5 bases at J, leaving 8 bases unmatched. This CDR3 contains 17 residues. The CDR3 nucleotides read TGTGCCAGCAGTTTCCCCGGACTAGCGGGGGAGGGAGATACGCAGTATTTT. Protein product: CASSFPGLAGEGDTQYF.

The V gene is TRBV12-3 or TRBV12-4, the J gene TRBJ2-7, with D possibly TRBD1 on 6 matching bases. The CDR3 runs to 14 residues. Trimming cost V 6 bases and J 7 bases, with 19 bases left between them. The CDR3 DNA sequence: TGTGCCAGCAGCTTGGAGACACCAAGGGGGGAGCAGTACTTC. As protein: CASSLETPRGEQYF.

In this sample, this clonotype turned up a few times. The genes are TRBV19 and TRBJ2-7; possibly TRBD2 for D (5 bases). The CDR3 consists of 14 residues. V gave up 5 bases and J gave up 2 bases, with 13 bases separating them. Germline CDR1 and CDR2: LNHDA and SQIVND (reference sequence). CDR3 sequence reads: CASSDDYPTYEQYF. CDR3 DNA: TGTGCCAGTAGTGATGACTACCCTACCTACGAGCAGTACTTC. Looking up the rest from reference TRBV19 and TRBJ2-7 gives the full variable domain: DGGITQSPKYLFRKEGQNVTLSCEQNLNHDAMYWYRQDPGQGLRLIYYSQIVNDFQKGDIAEGYSVSREKKESFPLTVTSAQKNPTAFYLCASSDDYPTYEQYFGPGTRLTVT.

The V and J genes are TRBV10-1 and TRBJ2-7; D might be TRBD1 (5 bases). The CDR3 runs 13 residues. Germline CDR1 reads WNHNN; CDR2 reads SYGVQD (reference sequence). Trimming removed 7 bases at V and 7 bases at J, with 17 bases between. The CDR3 DNA reads as TGCGCCAGCACTATTAGGAGCAGGGAAGAGCAGTACTTC. The encoded protein is CASTIRSREEQYF.

At least ten counts were recorded for this clonotype. The chain recombines TRBV5-8 with TRBJ2-7; 10 nucleotides match TRBD2. CDR1 SGHTS and CDR2 YDEGEE come from the germline V gene. There are 16 residues in the CDR3. V lost 3 bases and J lost 5; bases outside the gene matches: 11. In DNA form, the CDR3 reads TGTGCCAGCAGCTCCATCGCTAGCGGGAGTCTCCACGAGCAGTACTTC. As protein: CASSSIASGSLHEQYF.

This clonotype came up a few times. This could be a read error, since a much larger clone is one nucleotide away. This chain uses TRBV3-1 with TRBJ1-6; D is ambiguous. Germline V gives CDR1 LGHDT, CDR2 YNNKEL (reference sequence). CDR3 size: 16 residues. CDR3 sequence reads: CAGSQEEVYLGSPLHF. As DNA, the CDR3 is TGTGCCGGCAGCCAAGAAGAGGTTTACCTGGGCTCACCCCTCCACTTT.

CDR3 loop: CASRWGQETQYF. The DNA of the CDR3 is TGTGCCAGCAGGTGGGGCCAAGAGACCCAGTACTTC. This chain connects TRBV12-3 or TRBV12-4 to TRBJ2-5; no definite D call. V was trimmed by 6 bases and J by 1 base, leaving 6 bases between them. This CDR3 has 12 amino acids.

The CDR3 region is CATKGGLAGDNEQFF. CDR3 bases: TGTGCCACCAAGGGTGGGCTAGCGGGAGATAATGAGCAGTTCTTC. The rearrangement joins TRBV24-1 to TRBJ2-1, with 10 bases identical to TRBD2. The V gene end was trimmed by 8 bases and the J gene end by 7 bases; junction bases not matched to a gene: 10. The V gene's germline CDR1 is KGHDR and CDR2 SFDVKD. The length of the CDR3 is 15 residues.

This clonotype has a single count. The CDR3 loop reads CASRDRALVTDTQYF. CDR3 sequence (DNA): TGTGCCAGCCGGGACAGGGCACTAGTTACAGATACGCAGTATTTT. The gene calls are TRBV19 and TRBJ2-3; TRBD1 aligns across 9 bases. Germline CDR1 reads LNHDA; CDR2 reads SQIVND (reference sequence). The CDR3 is 15 residues long. V dropped 9 bases and J dropped 3; count of bases not matched to a gene: 10.

CDR3 loop: CSAGIGGAGNTIYF. Written as DNA, the CDR3 is TGCAGTGCTGGGATCGGAGGGGCTGGAAACACCATATATTTT. The chain couples TRBV20-1 to TRBJ1-3; perhaps TRBD1 as D (5 bases). There are 14 residues in the CDR3. The V and J ends lost 5 bases and 2 bases respectively, with 13 bases between them. Germline CDR1 DFQATT, CDR2 SNEGSKA (reference sequence).

About this clonotype: Compared with germline, one end of the junction differs, possibly owing to a read error. The chain joins TRBV7-6 to TRBJ1-4; possible D gene TRBD1, 5 bases. The CDR3 spans 13 residues. The germline V gene encodes CDR1 SGHVS and CDR2 FNYEAQ. The CDR3 DNA reads TGTGCCAGCAGCCTCGGGGCGCAAGGAAAACCGTTTTTT. Protein product: CASSLGAQGKPFF.